Sequencing of this T cell receptor (beta chain) was carried out in a study of human T cells and chemical hapten exposure. Study conclusions and caveats: DPC sensitization left the count of TCRs above 1 in 1000 unchanged.

This CDR3 contains 16 residues. Germline-derived CDR1 and CDR2 are LGHNT and FRNRAP. The V gene end was trimmed by 1 base and the J gene end by 5 bases; junction bases not matched to a gene: 7. This clonotype was seen ten or more times. Its antigen is currently unknown. One entry per CDR3 protein results from TCRdb running MiXCR on the RACE reads. The sample has around 130,000 distinct CDR3 sequences, roughly 9% seen once. The time point denotes: healthy volunteer bleed at 2 weeks. The total RNA was obtained from whole blood that was not fractionated. The gene calls are TRBV12-5 and TRBJ1-4; 7 nucleotides match TRBD1. The TCR comes from a male donor in good health. Some clones in this sample may be carry-over from other donors' samples. Input material: whole blood. The CDR3 protein is CASGLGITTGNEKLFF. The CDR3 coding sequence is TGTGCTAGTGGTTTGGGGATAACGACAGGGAATGAAAAACTGTTTTTT.